This T cell receptor (beta chain) was identified in a study of memory CD4+ T cells and cytomegalovirus serostatus. Measured with immunoSEQ multiplex PCR; TCRdb has only the in-frame clones, and not every one. The sample carries 45,000 to 65,000 clones, approximately 83% recorded once. Trimming pared 2 bases from V and 10 bases from J, leaving 11 bases between. Germline CDR1 MNHEY, CDR2 SMNVEV (reference sequence). This CDR3 contains 12 residues. The sort gate was single viable CD3+CD4+CD8-CD45RO+ cells for memory CD4+ T cells. CD4+ T cells were isolated by positive magnetic selection. The rearrangement uses TRBV27 and TRBJ1-1; D perhaps matches TRBD1 (5 bases). This TCR derives from an adult in good health and CMV-seronegative. Source material: memory CD4+ T cells from blood. The CDR3 sequence is CASSLNGGSAFF. The CDR3 bases are TGTGCCAGCAGTTTAAACGGGGGGTCAGCTTTCTTT.